This entry lists 19 T cell receptor beta chains sequenced from one sample in a study of cytomegalovirus exposure and HLA in healthy donors. The PCR made use of 60 Vbeta and 13 Jbeta primers. The data were produced by immunoSEQ multiplex PCR, yet TCRdb's version contains in-frame clones alone and is incomplete. The specimen's table records 100,000 to 150,000 clones. The specimen sequenced was PBMCs. The receptors here all came from a man younger than 35 in good health and CMV-seronegative.

The CDR3 here is CASSYRIDRGRGTQYF. DNA of the CDR3: TGTGCCAGCAGCTACCGGATAGACAGGGGACGAGGGACCCAGTACTTC. The chain links TRBV28 to TRBJ2-5, with 8 bases that match TRBD1. CDR3 length equals 16 residues. Germline V gene sequence: CDR1 MDHEN, CDR2 SYDVKM. Germline trimming cut 6 bases from V and 7 bases from J; bases unmatched to any gene: 16. The full variable domain, in which reference TRBV28 and TRBJ2-5 provide the parts outside the CDR3, is DVKVTQSSRYLVKRTGEKVFLECVQDMDHENMFWYRQDPGLGLRLIYFSYDVKMKEKGDIPEGYSVSREKKERFSLILESASTNQTSMYLCASSYRIDRGRGTQYFGPGTRLLVL.

The J gene is TRBJ2-2, the V gene TRBV9, with D possibly matching TRBD1 (5 bases). The V end was cut by 4 bases, the J end by 4 bases, with 14 bases between. CDR3 size: 15 residues. Looked up from germline, CDR1 is SGDLS and CDR2 is YYNGEE. This chain's CDR3 is CASSPQGLGTGELFF. The CDR3 DNA reads TGTGCCAGCAGCCCCCAGGGCCTGGGCACCGGGGAGCTGTTTTTT. The variable domain in full, with the rest retrieved from reference TRBV9 and TRBJ2-2, is DSGVTQTPKHLITATGQRVTLRCSPRSGDLSVYWYQQSLDQGLQFLIQYYNGEERAKGNILERFSAQQFPDLHSELNLSSLELGDSALYFCASSPQGLGTGELFFGEGSRLTVL.

V and J are TRBV2 and TRBJ1-1, with D perhaps TRBD1 (5 bases). V lost 11 bases to trimming and J lost 4 bases, with 17 bases between them. Germline V CDR1 and CDR2: SNHLY, FYNNEI. The CDR3 totals 13 residues. The CDR3 here is CAGGRETGTEAFF. In DNA, the CDR3 is TGTGCCGGGGGGAGGGAGACGGGCACTGAAGCTTTCTTT.

The chain uses TRBV14 and TRBJ1-1, with TRBD1 identical over 8 bases. Looked up from germline, CDR1 is SGHDN and CDR2 is FVKESK. Losses at the gene ends were 5 bases for V and 4 bases for J; bases not matched to a gene: 6. The CDR3 contains 14 residues. The CDR3 loop reads CASSFGQGITEAFF. The CDR3 region has the DNA TGTGCCAGCAGCTTTGGACAGGGCATCACTGAAGCTTTCTTT.

The rearrangement joins TRBV6-1 to TRBJ2-3; 11 nucleotides align to TRBD1. CDR3 length: 16 amino acids. Trimming cost V 0 bases and J 4 bases; bases outside gene matches: 3. Per the germline V gene, CDR1 is MNHNS and CDR2 is SASEGT. CDR3 nucleotide sequence: TGTGCCAGCAGTGAAGCCCCGGGACAGGGGGCAGATACGCAGTATTTT. This encodes CASSEAPGQGADTQYF.

The genes are TRBV2 and TRBJ2-7; the match to TRBD1 covers 8 bases. CDR1 and CDR2 (germline): SNHLY, FYNNEI. This CDR3 has 14 residues. V was pared by 1 base and J by 4 bases, with 3 bases of the junction left unmatched. The CDR3 sequence is CASSEGQGRYEQYF. The CDR3 region has the DNA TGTGCCAGCAGTGAAGGACAGGGGAGATACGAGCAGTACTTC.

This chain connects TRBV4-2 to TRBJ2-5; 12 positions match TRBD2. The J call is doubtful: the DNA matches TRBJ2-7 better. The germline gives CDR1 LGHNA, CDR2 YNFKEQ. The CDR3 runs to 16 residues. The CDR3 region is CASSQGLAGVSYEQYF. The CDR3, as DNA: TGTGCCAGCAGCCAAGGACTAGCGGGAGTCTCCTACGAGCAGTACTTC.

The chain uses TRBV7-9 and TRBJ2-7; 10 bases are a match to TRBD2. The germline V gene encodes CDR1 SEHNR and CDR2 FQNEAQ (reference sequence). The CDR3 runs 14 residues. V gave up 5 bases and J gave up 4 bases; unmatched junction bases: 5. The CDR3 DNA follows: TGTGCCAGCAGCCCCCGGACTAGCGGATACGAGCAGTACTTC. It translates to CASSPRTSGYEQYF.

The chain carries TRBV30 and TRBJ1-5, with unresolved D. Trimming pared 4 bases from V and 4 bases from J, leaving 11 bases between. This CDR3 comprises 13 residues. Germline lookup yields CDR1 GTSNPN and CDR2 SVGIG (reference sequence). The CDR3 coding sequence is TGTGCCTGGAATTATCAGGATAATCAGCCCCAGCATTTT. It is translated as CAWNYQDNQPQHF. The full variable domain, rest sourced from reference TRBV30 and TRBJ1-5, is SQTIHQWPATLVQPVGSPLSLECTVEGTSNPNLYWYRQAAGRGLQLLFYSVGIGQISSEVPQNLSASRPQDRQFILSSKKLLLSDSGFYLCAWNYQDNQPQHFGDGTRLSIL.

The chain recombines TRBV29-1 with TRBJ2-1; TRBD2 agrees at 10 bases. From germline, CDR1 is SQVTM and CDR2 ANQGSEA. With V trimmed by 4 bases and J by 5 bases, 11 bases remained unmatched. The CDR3 sequence is 16 residues long. The CDR3 loop reads CSVAGLAGVTDNEQFF. The CDR3 DNA reads TGCAGCGTTGCAGGGCTAGCGGGAGTAACCGACAATGAGCAGTTCTTC.

This CDR3 is CASSIPGGRMNNEQFF. The DNA for the CDR3 is TGTGCCAGTAGTATCCCAGGCGGGAGAATGAACAATGAGCAGTTCTTC. The chain employs TRBV19 and TRBJ2-1; TRBD2 matches 7 bases. The ends lost 3 bases at V and 5 bases at J; junction bases unmatched: 10. Germline assignment: CDR1 LNHDA and CDR2 SQIVND (reference sequence). This CDR3 region has 16 residues.

Points on this clone: At one of its ends the junction is not consistent with the germline gene, which may arise from a read error. The chain joins TRBV2 to TRBJ1-2, with D uncertain. CDR1 is SNHLY, CDR2 FYNNEI, per germline. This CDR3 has 16 residues. The CDR3 loop reads CASSEVRQLFNDGYTF. The CDR3 region has the DNA TGTGCCAGCAGTGAAGTGCGGCAGCTCTTTAACGATGGCTACACCTTC.

The genes are TRBV15 and TRBJ1-4; D not certain. V was trimmed by 4 bases and J by 4 bases, leaving 10 bases between them. The CDR3 spans 14 residues. CDR1 is LNHNV, CDR2 YYDKDF, per germline (reference sequence). The CDR3 region is CATSMRGSNEKLFF. CDR3 coding DNA: TGTGCCACCAGCATGAGAGGAAGTAATGAAAAACTGTTTTTT.

J is TRBJ2-7 and V is TRBV28, with 8 positions matching TRBD1. Looked up from germline, CDR1 is MDHEN and CDR2 is SYDVKM. CDR3 length: 13 residues. The junction had 8 bases not matched to a gene; V was cut back by 7 bases and J by 6 bases. The CDR3 spells CASTLQGASEQYF. The CDR3 coding sequence is TGTGCCAGCACTCTCCAGGGGGCGAGCGAGCAGTACTTC.

The chain joins TRBV19 to TRBJ1-2; D might be TRBD1 (5 bases). In germline, CDR1 is LNHDA, CDR2 SQIVND (reference sequence). The CDR3 contains 13 residues. V lost 10 bases, J lost 5 bases, and 17 bases lay in between. DNA of the CDR3: TGTGCCACCAGACCTGGCGGGGGGTATGGCTACACCTTC. Translation: CATRPGGGYGYTF.

The chain couples TRBV9 to TRBJ2-5; the match to TRBD1 covers 11 bases. CDR1 is SGDLS, CDR2 YYNGEE, per germline. CDR3 length equals 16 residues. J was trimmed by 2 bases and V by 3 bases; bases with no gene match: 6. Written as DNA, the CDR3 is TGTGCCAGCAGCGCTGGGGACAGGGGGTTTCAAGAGACCCAGTACTTC. It is translated as CASSAGDRGFQETQYF. The variable domain in full, with the rest retrieved from reference TRBV9 and TRBJ2-5, is DSGVTQTPKHLITATGQRVTLRCSPRSGDLSVYWYQQSLDQGLQFLIQYYNGEERAKGNILERFSAQQFPDLHSELNLSSLELGDSALYFCASSAGDRGFQETQYFGPGTRLLVL.

The chain carries TRBV19 and TRBJ1-5; D gene uncertain. The V end was cut by 5 bases, the J end by 2 bases, with 22 bases between. Looked up from germline, CDR1 is LNHDA and CDR2 is SQIVND (reference sequence). The CDR3 length is 18 residues. CDR3 coding DNA: TGTGCCAGTAGTCGACATAGGACCCGGAGGAAGGGCAATCAGCCCCAGCATTTT. Protein sequence: CASSRHRTRRKGNQPQHF.

With respect to this clone: Other nucleotide sequences from this sample produce the same CDR3. CDR3 in DNA: TGTGCCAGCAGCGTAGGCGGCACCGGGGAGCTGTTTTTT. Its translation is CASSVGGTGELFF. The chain links TRBV9 to TRBJ2-2; D is unclear. Deletions cut 0 bases from V and 4 bases from J, with 4 bases between. The CDR3 totals 13 residues. Germline CDR1 is SGDLS and CDR2 is YYNGEE.

V usage is TRBV10-3 and J usage is TRBJ2-3, with 8 bases lining up with TRBD2. Losses at the gene ends were 10 bases for V and 3 bases for J; bases not matched to a gene: 3. This CDR3 has 12 amino acids. Germline CDR1 reads ENHRY; CDR2 reads SYGVKD. The CDR3 reads CATTSATDTQYF. The DNA of the CDR3 is TGTGCCACGACTAGCGCTACAGATACGCAGTATTTT.